This T cell receptor beta chain was retrieved from a study of T-cell memory formation after mild COVID-19. Study results and caveats: Contracting CD4+ clones were located mainly in CM and EM, and CD8+ clones in EMRA. In pre-infection memory, a portion of responding clones appeared, which suggested that cross-reactive memory joined.

This clonotype was counted a few times. Antigen: not known. 5'RACE, which relied on constant-segment primers, yielded TCR alpha and TCR beta cDNA libraries carrying sample barcodes and UMIs. MiXCR, run by TCRdb on the 5' RACE reads, gives a single entry per CDR3 protein. The data hold 430,000 or so distinct CDR3 sequences, with around a quarter observed a single time. The trim removed 3 bases at V and 2 bases at J, leaving 5 bases unmatched. The CDR3 loop spans 15 amino acids. Germline V CDR1 and CDR2: DFQATT, SNEGSKA (reference sequence). This chain uses TRBV20-1 with TRBJ2-3; 10 positions match TRBD2. The TCR comes from an adult woman who had mild COVID-19 (a few samples of this study predate the infection). Cell type and time point are not known. Sequenced: PBMCs or a T cell subset sorted from them (not recorded which). In nucleotides, the CDR3 is TGCAGTGCTAGTCGAGCGGGAGGGGCCACAGATACGCAGTATTTT. Translating it yields CSASRAGGATDTQYF.